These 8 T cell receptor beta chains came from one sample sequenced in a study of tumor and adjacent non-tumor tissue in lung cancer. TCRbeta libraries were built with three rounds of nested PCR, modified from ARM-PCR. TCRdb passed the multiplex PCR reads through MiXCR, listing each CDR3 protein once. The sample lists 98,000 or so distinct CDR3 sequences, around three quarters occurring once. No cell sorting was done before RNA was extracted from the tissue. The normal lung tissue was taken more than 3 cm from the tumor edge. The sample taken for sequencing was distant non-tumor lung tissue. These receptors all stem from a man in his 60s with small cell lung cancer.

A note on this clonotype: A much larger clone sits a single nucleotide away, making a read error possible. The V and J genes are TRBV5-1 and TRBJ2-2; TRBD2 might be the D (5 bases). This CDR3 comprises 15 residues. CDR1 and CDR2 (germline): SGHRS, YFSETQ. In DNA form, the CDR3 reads TGCGCCAGCAGCCGTGAGGCGCTTAACACCGGGGAGCTGCTTTTT. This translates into CASSREALNTGELLF. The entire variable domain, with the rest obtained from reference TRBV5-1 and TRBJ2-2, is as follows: KAGVTQTPRYLIKTRGQQVTLSCSPISGHRSVSWYQQTPGQGLQFLFEYFSETQRNKGNFPGRFSGRQFSNSRSEMNVSTLELGDSALYLCASSREALNTGELLFGEGSRLTVL.

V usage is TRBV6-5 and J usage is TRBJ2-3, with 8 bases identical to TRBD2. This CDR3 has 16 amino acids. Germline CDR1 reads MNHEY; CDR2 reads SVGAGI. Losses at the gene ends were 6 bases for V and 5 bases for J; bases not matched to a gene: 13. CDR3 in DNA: TGTGCCAGCAGCCTGATATCAGCGGGAGTGCAAGATACGCAGTATTTT. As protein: CASSLISAGVQDTQYF.

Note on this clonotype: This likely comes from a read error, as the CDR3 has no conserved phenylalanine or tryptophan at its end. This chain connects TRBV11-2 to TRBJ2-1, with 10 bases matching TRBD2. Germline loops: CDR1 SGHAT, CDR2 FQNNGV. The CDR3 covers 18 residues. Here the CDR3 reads CVSSLGVAGGYYYNKQFL. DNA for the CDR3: TGTGTCAGCAGCTTAGGAGTAGCGGGAGGCTACTACTACAATAAGCAGTTCCTC.

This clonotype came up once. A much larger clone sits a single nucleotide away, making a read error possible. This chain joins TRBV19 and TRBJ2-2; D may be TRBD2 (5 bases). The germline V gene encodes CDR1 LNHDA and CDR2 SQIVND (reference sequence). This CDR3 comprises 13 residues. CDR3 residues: CASSIRSTGVLFF. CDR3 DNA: TGTGCCAGTAGTATTAGGAGCACCGGGGTGCTGTTTTTT.

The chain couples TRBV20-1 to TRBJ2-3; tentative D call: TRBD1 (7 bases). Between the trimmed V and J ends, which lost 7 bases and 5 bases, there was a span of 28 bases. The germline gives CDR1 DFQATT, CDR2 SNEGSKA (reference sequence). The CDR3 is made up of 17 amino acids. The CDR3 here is CSVAGKDRRARIDTQYF. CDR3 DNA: TGCAGTGTCGCGGGGAAGGACAGGCGGGCCCGCATAGATACGCAGTATTTT.

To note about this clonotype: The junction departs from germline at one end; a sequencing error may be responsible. The CDR3 reads CASSEPGALYVF. The CDR3 bases are TGTGCCAGCAGTGAGCCGGGGGCCTTATACGTATTT. The J gene is TRBJ1-5, the V gene TRBV6-1; D might be TRBD1 (6 bases). CDR1 MNHNS and CDR2 SASEGT come from the germline V gene. The CDR3 is 12 residues long.

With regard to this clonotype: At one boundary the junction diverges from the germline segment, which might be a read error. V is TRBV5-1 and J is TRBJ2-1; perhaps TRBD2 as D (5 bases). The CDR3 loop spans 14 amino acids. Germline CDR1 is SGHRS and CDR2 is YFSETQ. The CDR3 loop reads CVSSLSGTAHEQFF. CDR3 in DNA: TGCGTCAGCAGCTTGAGCGGTACCGCCCATGAGCAGTTTTTC.

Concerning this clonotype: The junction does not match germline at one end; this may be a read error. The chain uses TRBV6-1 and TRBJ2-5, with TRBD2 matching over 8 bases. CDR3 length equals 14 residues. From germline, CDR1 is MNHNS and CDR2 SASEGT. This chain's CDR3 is CSSSRGGGQETQYF. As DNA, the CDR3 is TGTTCCAGCTCCCGGGGGGGAGGCCAAGAGACCCAGTACTTC.